One and the same sample provided the 11 T cell receptor beta chains below, sequenced in a study of T cell responses to AZD1222 COVID-19 vaccine. Some clones are missing from TCRdb's copy, which holds only in-frame ones; the method was immunoSEQ multiplex PCR. Of 100,000 to 150,000 clones detected, about 90% appear once; the ten largest clones hold over 15%. Sequenced material: peripheral blood, taken on day 0 of MenACWY control vaccination. The origin of the receptors is an adult in good health.

V usage is TRBV5-1 and J usage is TRBJ2-1, with 10 nucleotides matching TRBD2. Germline V gene data show CDR1 as SGHRS and CDR2 as YFSETQ. Trimming at V came to 3 bases and at J to 0 bases, leaving 9 bases not matched to a gene. The CDR3 covers 18 residues. The CDR3 coding sequence is TGCGCCAGCAGCTACCTTTCGCTAGCGGGAGTCTCCTACAATGAGCAGTTCTTC. It yields the protein CASSYLSLAGVSYNEQFF.

This clone was found once. The chain uses TRBV7-8 and TRBJ2-7; D is ambiguous. V lost 5 bases and J 4 bases, leaving 9 bases between the germline ends. Germline V CDR1 and CDR2: SGHVS, FQNEAQ. The CDR3 extends over 12 amino acids. The CDR3 sequence: CASSPEGYEQYF. The CDR3 nucleotides read TGTGCCAGCAGCCCCGAAGGGTACGAGCAGTACTTC.

The chain joins TRBV7-9 to TRBJ1-1, with D possibly matching TRBD1 (5 bases). The CDR3 covers 14 residues. Per germline, CDR1 SEHNR and CDR2 FQNEAQ (reference sequence). Between the trimmed V and J ends, which lost 4 bases and 11 bases, there was a span of 20 bases. The CDR3 spells CASSWSGTQKVAFF. As DNA, the CDR3 is TGTGCCAGCAGCTGGTCCGGGACTCAAAAGGTTGCTTTCTTT.

The chain has TRBV3-1 (or the pseudogene TRBV3-2) and TRBJ2-1, with a possible D match to TRBD2 (6 bases). Looked up from germline, CDR1 is LGHDT and CDR2 is YNNKEL (reference sequence). The CDR3 sequence is 16 residues long. The germline V and J ends were trimmed by 0 bases and 5 bases, with 14 bases remaining between them. CDR3 amino acids: CASSQDGGAFNNEQFF. In nucleotides, the CDR3 is TGTGCCAGCAGCCAAGATGGCGGGGCCTTTAACAATGAGCAGTTCTTC.

CDR3 in amino acids: CASSIGYETQYF. CDR3 DNA: TGTGCCAGTAGTATAGGGTATGAGACCCAGTACTTC. The chain couples TRBV19 to TRBJ2-5; the D is unclear. CDR1 and CDR2 (germline): LNHDA, SQIVND (reference sequence). The CDR3 consists of 12 residues. Between the trimmed V and J ends, which lost 1 base and 5 bases, there was a span of 5 bases.

This clone was seen once. The gene calls are TRBV12-3 or TRBV12-4 and TRBJ1-3; no definite D call. Trimming shortened V by 6 bases and J by 3 bases, and 6 bases separated the two germline ends. This CDR3 spans 12 amino acids. The CDR3 spells CASSGVGNTIYF. As DNA, the CDR3 is TGTGCCAGCAGCGGGGTTGGAAACACCATATATTTT.

V and J are TRBV29-1 and TRBJ1-1, with 7 bases fitting TRBD1. J lost 5 bases, V lost 5 bases, and 8 bases had no gene match. The CDR3 contains 13 residues. The germline gives CDR1 SQVTM, CDR2 ANQGSEA. CDR3 nucleotides: TGCAGCGTTTGGGCAGGGGGGAAGACTGAAGCTTTCTTT. This gives the protein CSVWAGGKTEAFF.

The rearrangement uses TRBV3-1 (or the pseudogene TRBV3-2) and TRBJ1-2, with D possibly TRBD1 on 5 matching bases. Germline V CDR1 and CDR2: LGHDT, YNNKEL (reference sequence). V lost 0 bases to trimming and J lost 3 bases, with 5 bases between them. The CDR3 length is 13 residues. CDR3 region: CASSQEGHYGYTF. For the CDR3, the DNA is TGTGCCAGCAGCCAAGAGGGGCACTATGGCTACACCTTC.

This clone came up once. V and J are TRBV28 and TRBJ2-1; D unclear. Trimming pared 4 bases from V and 10 bases from J, leaving 14 bases between. The CDR3 extends over 13 amino acids. The germline CDR1 and CDR2 sequences are MDHEN and SYDVKM. The CDR3 DNA is TGTGCCAGCAGTTCCCGGAGTAGCAGAGAGCAGTTCTTC. This sequence encodes CASSSRSSREQFF.

V gene TRBV30 combines with J gene TRBJ2-3; a possible D gene is TRBD2 (6 bases). From germline, CDR1 is GTSNPN and CDR2 SVGIG (reference sequence). The CDR3 has 13 amino acids. V lost 2 bases to trimming and J lost 6 bases, with 12 bases between them. Written as DNA, the CDR3 is TGTGCCTGGAGTCCCCGGACTATGGATACGCAGTATTTT. Translating it yields CAWSPRTMDTQYF.

The CDR3 DNA follows: TGTGCCAGCAGTTCGGGACTATTTACAGATACGCAGTATTTT. Translated, it gives CASSSGLFTDTQYF. V is TRBV28 and J is TRBJ2-3; TRBD2 agrees at 7 bases. Trimming at V came to 4 bases and at J to 3 bases, leaving 4 bases not matched to a gene. CDR3 size: 14 residues. Germline V gene data show CDR1 as MDHEN and CDR2 as SYDVKM.